This TCR beta chain was documented in a study of T-cell reconstitution after alpha-beta-depleted transplantation in children. Looked up from germline, CDR1 is SEHNR and CDR2 is FQNEAQ (reference sequence). The CDR3 runs 16 residues. V was trimmed by 4 bases and J by 10 bases, leaving 22 bases between them. Unique molecular identifiers were used in preparing the TCRbeta library. TCRdb analysed the PCR reads with MiXCR anew, one entry per CDR3 protein. Found here are approximately 500,000 distinct CDR3 sequences, about a quarter of them singletons; the top ten hold under 45%. This clonotype was observed a few times.

The chain couples TRBV7-9 to TRBJ1-4; D call uncertain. The TCR originated in a boy in the first two years of life with Wiskott-Aldrich syndrome, due to receive a stem cell transplant. The sequencing used PBMCs, collected before TCRalphabeta/CD19-depleted stem cell transplant. The CDR3 sequence: CASSSSGTSSYGKLFF. The CDR3 region has the DNA TGTGCCAGCAGCTCGTCGGGAACTTCATCGTATGGAAAACTGTTTTTT.